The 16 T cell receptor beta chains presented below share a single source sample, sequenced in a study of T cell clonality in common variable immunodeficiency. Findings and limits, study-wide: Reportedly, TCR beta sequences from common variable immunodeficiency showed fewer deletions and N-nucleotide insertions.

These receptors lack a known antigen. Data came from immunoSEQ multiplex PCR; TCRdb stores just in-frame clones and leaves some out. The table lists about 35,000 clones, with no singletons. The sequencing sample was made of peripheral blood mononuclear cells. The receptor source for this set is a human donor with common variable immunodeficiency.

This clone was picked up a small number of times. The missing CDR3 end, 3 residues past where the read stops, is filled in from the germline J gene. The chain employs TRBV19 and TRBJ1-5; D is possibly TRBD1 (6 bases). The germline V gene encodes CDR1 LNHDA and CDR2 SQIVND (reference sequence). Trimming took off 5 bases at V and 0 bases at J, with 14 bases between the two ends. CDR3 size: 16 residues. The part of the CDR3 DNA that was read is TGTGCCAGTAGTTCAACCCGGACAGTTAGCAATCAGCCC. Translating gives CASSSTRTVSNQP. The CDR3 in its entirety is CASSSTRTVSNQPQHF.

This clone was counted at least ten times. The CDR3 DNA, read in part, is TGTGCCAGCAGTGATGACTTTCAAAACACAGATACG. Translated: CASSDDFQNTDT. The whole CDR3 protein is CASSDDFQNTDTQYF. The V and J genes are TRBV2 and TRBJ2-3; D gene unclear. The missing CDR3 end, 3 residues past where the read stops, is filled in from the germline J gene. The CDR3 has 15 amino acids. V lost 3 bases and J lost 2, with 12 bases in between. CDR1 and CDR2 from the germline V gene are SNHLY and FYNNEI.

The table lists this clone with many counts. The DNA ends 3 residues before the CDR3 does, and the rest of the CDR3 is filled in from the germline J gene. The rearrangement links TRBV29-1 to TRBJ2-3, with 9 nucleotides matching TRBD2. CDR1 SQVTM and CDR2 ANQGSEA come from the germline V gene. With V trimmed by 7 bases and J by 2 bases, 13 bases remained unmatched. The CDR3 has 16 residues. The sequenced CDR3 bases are TGCAGCGACCGACCCTCCCTAGCGGGGTTCACAGATACG. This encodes CSDRPSLAGFTDT. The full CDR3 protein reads CSDRPSLAGFTDTQYF.

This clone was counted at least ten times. CDR3 residues: CSARAGQGSQPQHF. The CDR3 DNA, read in part, is TGCAGTGCTAGGGCCGGACAGGGAAGCCAGCCC. This chain joins TRBV20-1 and TRBJ1-5, with 8 bases matching TRBD1. The CDR3 is cut off 3 residues early in the read; its end comes from the germline J gene. Trimming removed 3 bases from V and 7 bases from J; junction bases left unmatched: 8. The CDR3 sequence is 14 residues long. Germline values: CDR1 DFQATT, CDR2 SNEGSKA (reference sequence).

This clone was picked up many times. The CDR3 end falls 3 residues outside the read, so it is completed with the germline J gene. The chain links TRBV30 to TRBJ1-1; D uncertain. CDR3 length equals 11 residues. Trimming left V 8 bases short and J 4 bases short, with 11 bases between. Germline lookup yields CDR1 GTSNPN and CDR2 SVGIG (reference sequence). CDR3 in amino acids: CAHHRGTEAFF. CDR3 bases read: TGTGCCCACCATCGGGGCACTGAA.

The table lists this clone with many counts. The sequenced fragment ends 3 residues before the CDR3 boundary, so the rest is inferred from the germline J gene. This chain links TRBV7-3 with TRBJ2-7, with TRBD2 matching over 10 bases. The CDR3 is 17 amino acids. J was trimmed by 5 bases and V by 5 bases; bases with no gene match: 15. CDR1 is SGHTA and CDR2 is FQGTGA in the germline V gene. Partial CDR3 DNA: TGTGCCAGCAGCAACCAGGTCTCTAGCGGGAGAATGAACGAG. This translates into CASSNQVSSGRMNE. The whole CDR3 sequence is CASSNQVSSGRMNEQYF.

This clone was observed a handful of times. The CDR3 loop is CASSLAVVGAGELFF. Incomplete CDR3 DNA: TGTGCCAGCAGCTTAGCGGTAGTCGGGGCCGGGGAG. The chain combines TRBV7-2 with TRBJ2-2, with D possibly being TRBD2 (5 bases). The sequence runs out 3 residues before the end of the CDR3; the remainder is reconstructed from the germline J gene. Trimming removed 0 bases at V and 6 bases at J, with 11 bases between. This CDR3 spans 15 amino acids. Germline CDR1 and CDR2: SGHTA and FQGNSA. The whole variable domain, remainder taken from reference TRBV7-2 and TRBJ2-2, is GAGVSQSPSNKVTEKGKDVELRCDPISGHTALYWYRQSLGQGLEFLIYFQGNSAPDKSGLPSDRFSAERTGGSVSTLTIQRTQQEDSAVYLCASSLAVVGAGELFFGEGSRLTVL.

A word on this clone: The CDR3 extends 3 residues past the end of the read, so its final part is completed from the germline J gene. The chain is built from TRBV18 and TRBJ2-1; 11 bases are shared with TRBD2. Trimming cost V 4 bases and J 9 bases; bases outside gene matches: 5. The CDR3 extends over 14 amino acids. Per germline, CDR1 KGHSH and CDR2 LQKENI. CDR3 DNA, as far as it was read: TGTGCCAGCTCACTAGCGGGAGGGCCCAGTGAG. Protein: CASSLAGGPSE. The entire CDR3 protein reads CASSLAGGPSEQFF.

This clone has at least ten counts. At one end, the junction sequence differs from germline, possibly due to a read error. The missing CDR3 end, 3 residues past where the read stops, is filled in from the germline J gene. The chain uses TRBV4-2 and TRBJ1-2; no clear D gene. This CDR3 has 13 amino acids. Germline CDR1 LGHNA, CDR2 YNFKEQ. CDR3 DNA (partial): TGCGCCAGCAGCCAGCACAGCTCCTATGGC. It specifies CASSQHSSYG. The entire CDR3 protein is CASSQHSSYGYTF.

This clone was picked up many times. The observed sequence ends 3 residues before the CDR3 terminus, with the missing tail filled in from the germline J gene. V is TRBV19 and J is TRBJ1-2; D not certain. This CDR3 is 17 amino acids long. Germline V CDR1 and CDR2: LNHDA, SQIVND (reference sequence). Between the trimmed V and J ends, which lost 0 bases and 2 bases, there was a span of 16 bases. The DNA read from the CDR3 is TGTGCCAGTAGTATAGACTCCGGCGGAGAGGCCAACTATGGC. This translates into CASSIDSGGEANYG. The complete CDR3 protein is CASSIDSGGEANYGYTF. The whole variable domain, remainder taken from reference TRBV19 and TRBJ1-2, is DGGITQSPKYLFRKEGQNVTLSCEQNLNHDAMYWYRQDPGQGLRLIYYSQIVNDFQKGDIAEGYSVSREKKESFPLTVTSAQKNPTAFYLCASSIDSGGEANYGYTFGSGTRLTVV.

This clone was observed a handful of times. Incomplete CDR3 DNA: TGTGCCAGCACCTGGAGCGGGAGGCGGTACGAG. It yields the protein CASTWSGRRYE. The entire CDR3 protein is CASTWSGRRYEQYF. V gene TRBV11-2 combines with J gene TRBJ2-7, with 9 positions matching TRBD2. The observed sequence ends 3 residues before the CDR3 terminus, with the missing tail filled in from the germline J gene. Germline-derived CDR1 and CDR2 are SGHAT and FQNNGV. The J segment lost 4 bases and the V segment lost 7 bases, leaving 8 bases of the junction unmatched. The CDR3 has 14 amino acids.

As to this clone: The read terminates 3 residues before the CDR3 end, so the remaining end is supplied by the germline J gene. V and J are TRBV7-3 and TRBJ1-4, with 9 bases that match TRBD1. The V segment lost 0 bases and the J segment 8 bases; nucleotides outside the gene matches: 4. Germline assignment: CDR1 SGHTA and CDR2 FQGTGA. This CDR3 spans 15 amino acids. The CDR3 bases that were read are TGTGCCAGCAGCTTAACAGGGACAGGGCACGAAAAA. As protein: CASSLTGTGHEK. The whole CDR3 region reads CASSLTGTGHEKLFF.

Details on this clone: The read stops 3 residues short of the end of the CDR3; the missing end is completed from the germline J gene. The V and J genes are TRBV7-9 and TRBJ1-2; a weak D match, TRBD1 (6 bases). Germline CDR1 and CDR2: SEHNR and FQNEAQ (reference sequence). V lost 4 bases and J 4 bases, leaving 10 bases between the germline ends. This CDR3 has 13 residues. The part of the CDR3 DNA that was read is TGTGCCAGCAGCTCCACAGGGAGCTATGGC. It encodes CASSSTGSYG. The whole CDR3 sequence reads CASSSTGSYGYTF. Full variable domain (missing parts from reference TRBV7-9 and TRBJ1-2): DTGVSQNPRHKITKRGQNVTFRCDPISEHNRLYWYRQTLGQGPEFLTYFQNEAQLEKSRLLSDRFSAERPKGSFSTLEIQRTEQGDSAMYLCASSSTGSYGYTFGSGTRLTVV.

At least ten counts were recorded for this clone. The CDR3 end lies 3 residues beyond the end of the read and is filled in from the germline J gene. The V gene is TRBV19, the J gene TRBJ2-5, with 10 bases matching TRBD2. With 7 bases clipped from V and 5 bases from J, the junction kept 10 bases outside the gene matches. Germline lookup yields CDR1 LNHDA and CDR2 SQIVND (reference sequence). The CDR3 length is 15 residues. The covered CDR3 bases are TGTGCCAGTACCCCAGGGACTAGCGACAGGGAGACC. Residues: CASTPGTSDRET. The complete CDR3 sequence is CASTPGTSDRETQYF. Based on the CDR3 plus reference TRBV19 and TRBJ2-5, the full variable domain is DGGITQSPKYLFRKEGQNVTLSCEQNLNHDAMYWYRQDPGQGLRLIYYSQIVNDFQKGDIAEGYSVSREKKESFPLTVTSAQKNPTAFYLCASTPGTSDRETQYFGPGTRLLVL.

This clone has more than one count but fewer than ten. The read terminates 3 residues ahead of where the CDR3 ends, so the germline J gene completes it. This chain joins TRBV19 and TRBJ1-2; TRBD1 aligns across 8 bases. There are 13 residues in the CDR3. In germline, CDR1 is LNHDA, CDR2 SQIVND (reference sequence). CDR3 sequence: CASTPTGVDGYTF. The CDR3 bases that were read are TGTGCCAGTACCCCGACAGGGGTCGACGGC.

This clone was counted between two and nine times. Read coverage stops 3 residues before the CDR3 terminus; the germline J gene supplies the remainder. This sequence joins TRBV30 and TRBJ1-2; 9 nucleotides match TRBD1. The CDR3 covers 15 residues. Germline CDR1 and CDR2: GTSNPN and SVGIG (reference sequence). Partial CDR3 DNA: TGTGCCTGGAGCGCGCGCACAGGGGGCATATACGGC. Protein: CAWSARTGGIYG. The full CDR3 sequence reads CAWSARTGGIYGYTF.